A selection of T cell receptor beta chains follows, all from one sample in a study of cytomegalovirus exposure and HLA in healthy donors. TCRdb's table, derived via immunoSEQ multiplex PCR, lists solely in-frame clones and lacks some. The sample contains approximately 190,000 clones, 81% of which appear only once. Sequencing input: PBMCs. Receptors originate from a man aged 50-60 years in good health and CMV-seronegative. Both conserved end residues are part of each CDR3. Each record gives: D gene, J gene, V gene, clone size, CDR3 DNA, CDR3 protein. D genes are given only for firm matches. Not all rows give a size; the values are once, few, many and, for expanded clones, a class.

-,TRBJ2-1,TRBV5-1,-,TGCGCCAGCAGCAAAACGGACAGGGAGGGTAATGGGCAGTTCTTC,CASSKTDREGNGQFF
TRBD1,TRBJ1-5,TRBV27,-,TGTGCCAGCAGTCCCGGGACAGGGTCAATTAAGGGTGGCAATCAGCCCCAGCATTTT,CASSPGTGSIKGGNQPQHF
TRBD2,TRBJ2-5,TRBV30,-,TGTGCCTGGAGTGTACAGGGCGGGGGGGCCAGAGAGACCCAGTACTTC,CAWSVQGGGARETQYF
-,TRBJ2-3,TRBV28,-,TGTGCCAGCAAGGATGGAGGGACAGATACGCAGTATTTT,CASKDGGTDTQYF
-,TRBJ1-5,TRBV9,-,TGTGCCAGCAGCGCCCTTGGACGGGACAATCAGCCCCAGCATTTT,CASSALGRDNQPQHF
TRBD1,TRBJ2-7,TRBV7-9,once,TGTGCCCTTCCCGGACAGGGGGCCGGAGAGCAGTACTTC,CALPGQGAGEQYF
-,TRBJ1-1,TRBV7-2,-,TGTGCCAGCAGCGCGGGTTACACCGAAGCTTTCTTT,CASSAGYTEAFF
-,TRBJ1-2,TRBV7-9,-,TGTTCCAGCACGGGCGGGATCTATGGCTACACCTTC,CSSTGGIYGYTF
-,TRBJ1-1,TRBV7-2,-,TGTGCCAGCAGCTTAGTGAGGAGGGGTATGAACACTGAAGCTTTCTTT,CASSLVRRGMNTEAFF
-,TRBJ2-1,TRBV19,-,TGTGCCAGTAGTAAACGGGACTTTTTGGAGCAGTTCTTC,CASSKRDFLEQFF
-,TRBJ1-6,TRBV19,-,TGTGCCAGTAGTACCCGACAACCCAATTCACCCCTCCACTTT,CASSTRQPNSPLHF
-,TRBJ1-3,TRBV4-1,-,TGCGCCAGCAGCCAAGATGGGCTCTCTGGAAACACCATATATTTT,CASSQDGLSGNTIYF
TRBD2,TRBJ2-7,TRBV9,-,TGTGCCAGCAGCGAACGGCCGGGACTAACCCGCGAGCAGTACTTC,CASSERPGLTREQYF
TRBD2,TRBJ2-1,TRBV5-1,-,TGCGCCAGCAGCCCGGGACTAGGGAACAATGAGCAGTTCTTC,CASSPGLGNNEQFF
-,TRBJ2-1,TRBV18,-,TGTGCCAGCTCACCAGTGAGCTACAATGAGCAGTTCTTC,CASSPVSYNEQFF
-,TRBJ1-2,TRBV28,-,TGTGCCAGCAGAGCAGGGAATAACTATGGCTACACCTTC,CASRAGNNYGYTF
TRBD2,TRBJ2-3,TRBV9,once,TGTGCCAGCAGCGTTTGGACTAGCGGGGGCCCTACGGATACGCAGTATTTT,CASSVWTSGGPTDTQYF
TRBD2,TRBJ2-3,TRBV7-2,once,TGTGCCAGCAGCCGTCTAGCGGGGCGGACAGATACGCAGTATTTT,CASSRLAGRTDTQYF
TRBD2,TRBJ2-2,TRBV7-9,-,TGTGCCAGCAGCTGGCGCAGCGGGGGGGCCAACACCGGGGAGCTGTTTTTT,CASSWRSGGANTGELFF
-,TRBJ1-2,TRBV4-1,-,TGCGCCAGCAGCCGGAGCTCCCGGACAGCCCCCCGCGGCTACACCTTC,CASSRSSRTAPRGYTF
TRBD1,TRBJ2-3,TRBV11-3,-,TGTGCCAGCAGCCGGCGGGACAGGGGGCATGTGACGCAGTATTTT,CASSRRDRGHVTQYF
-,TRBJ1-2,TRBV7-2,-,TGTGCCAGCAGCTTAGGCCAGGGGCGTTCCTATGGCTACACCTTC,CASSLGQGRSYGYTF
-,TRBJ2-1,TRBV2,-,TGTGCCAGCAGTGAAGGTACAGACAATGAGCAGTTCTTC,CASSEGTDNEQFF
-,TRBJ2-1,TRBV9,-,TGTGCCAGCAGCGTAGGTAGCGGGACAGGGATTTCCTATGAGCAGTTCTTC,CASSVGSGTGISYEQFF
-,TRBJ2-3,TRBV29-1,-,TGCAGCGTTATTGGCGCCAGGGGACCCACAGATACGCAGTATTTT,CSVIGARGPTDTQYF
-,TRBJ2-5,TRBV5-5,-,TGTGCCAGCAGCTTGGCCGGTCGGGGGAAGTGGGAGACCCAGTACTTC,CASSLAGRGKWETQYF
-,TRBJ2-3,TRBV9,-,TGTGCCAGCAGCCCTCTCGGTGATACGCAGTATTTT,CASSPLGDTQYF
TRBD1,TRBJ2-7,TRBV2,-,TGTGCCAGCAAATCCCTCCGGACAGGGGCCGAGCAGTACTTC,CASKSLRTGAEQYF
TRBD1,TRBJ2-7,TRBV11-2,-,TGTGCCAGCAAACCAACAGGGGGCAACGAGCAGTACTTC,CASKPTGGNEQYF
-,TRBJ1-6,TRBV18,-,TGTGCCAGCTCATCTTTTTCAGGGGAGCGTTCACCCCTCCACTTT,CASSSFSGERSPLHF
-,TRBJ1-1,TRBV5-1,-,TGCGCCAGCAGCTTCCGGACAGATAGAGCTGAAGCTTTCTTT,CASSFRTDRAEAFF
-,TRBJ2-3,TRBV27,-,TGTGCCAGCAGCAATCAACAGGGACGCACAGATACGCAGTATTTT,CASSNQQGRTDTQYF
TRBD1,TRBJ1-1,TRBV2,-,TGTGCCAGCAGTCTCGCCCCACAGGGGGACACTGAAGCTTTCTTT,CASSLAPQGDTEAFF